What follows is one T cell receptor beta chain and its context. No antigen is known for it. This sample is part of a study of early T cells in non-severe SARS-CoV-2 infection. CDR3 length: 13 amino acids. Germline V lookup: CDR1 SQVTM, CDR2 ANQGSEA. Trimming at V came to 4 bases and at J to 6 bases, leaving 6 bases not matched to a gene. Overall study results and limits: Database matching using VDJdb favored anti-spike CD8 responses, with private and CD4 specificities left missing.

Unique molecular identifiers tagged individual cDNA molecules. TCRdb re-called the 5' RACE reads with MiXCR, one entry per CDR3 protein. Of over 55,000 distinct CDR3 sequences listed, around 12% are singletons. Sequences were obtained from whole blood. The TCR sequence derives from an adult who was a healthcare worker with PCR-confirmed SARS-CoV-2 infection or an uninfected control (not recorded which). The chain has TRBV29-1 and TRBJ2-1; 7 bases agree with TRBD2. This CDR3 is CSVAGASGNEQFF. CDR3 nucleotides: TGCAGCGTTGCAGGAGCTAGCGGCAATGAGCAGTTCTTC.